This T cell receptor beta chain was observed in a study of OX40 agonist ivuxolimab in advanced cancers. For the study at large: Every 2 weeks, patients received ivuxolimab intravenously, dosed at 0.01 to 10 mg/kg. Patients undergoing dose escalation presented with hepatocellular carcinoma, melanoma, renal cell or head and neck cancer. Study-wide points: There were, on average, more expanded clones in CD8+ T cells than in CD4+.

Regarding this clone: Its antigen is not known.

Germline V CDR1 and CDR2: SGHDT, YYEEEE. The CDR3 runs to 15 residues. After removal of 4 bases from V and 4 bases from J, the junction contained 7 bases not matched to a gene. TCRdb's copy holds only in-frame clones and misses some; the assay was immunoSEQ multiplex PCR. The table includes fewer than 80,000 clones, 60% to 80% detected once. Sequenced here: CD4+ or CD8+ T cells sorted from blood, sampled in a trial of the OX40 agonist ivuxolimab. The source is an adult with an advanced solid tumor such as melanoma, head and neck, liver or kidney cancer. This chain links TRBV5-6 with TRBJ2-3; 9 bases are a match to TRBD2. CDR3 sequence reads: CASSTPGLASDTQYF. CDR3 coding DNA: TGTGCCAGCAGCACCCCGGGACTAGCTTCAGATACGCAGTATTTT.